The 17 T cell receptor beta chains listed next were all sequenced from one sample in a study of T cell changes during pregnancy in multiple sclerosis. Using immunoSEQ multiplex PCR, the repertoire was profiled, and TCRdb retains in-frame clones only, with some absent. This table holds approximately 48,000 clones, about 88% found once. The input for sequencing was CD8+ T cells from peripheral blood mononuclear cells, taken before pregnancy. The receptors originated from a female donor with multiple sclerosis, enrolled in a pregnancy study.

The chain is built from TRBV6-5 and TRBJ2-2, with 7 positions matching TRBD1. The CDR3 spans 16 residues. The V gene's germline CDR1 is MNHEY and CDR2 SVGAGI. Unmatched junction bases numbered 5, after V lost 2 bases and J lost 2 bases. CDR3 coding DNA: TGTGCCAGCAGTTACGGTGGGACAGCTAACACCGGGGAGCTGTTTTTT. Protein product: CASSYGGTANTGELFF.

The CDR3: CASSQAGRIDTQYF. For the CDR3, the DNA is TGTGCCAGCAGCCAAGCGGGGAGGATAGATACGCAGTATTTT. The chain links TRBV4-2 to TRBJ2-3; D might be TRBD2 (6 bases). Trimming took off 1 base at V and 5 bases at J, with 10 bases between the two ends. CDR3 length: 14 amino acids. Germline V gene sequence: CDR1 LGHNA, CDR2 YNFKEQ.

The chain combines TRBV6-6 with TRBJ1-1; no firm D call. Trimming removed 2 bases from V and 4 bases from J, with 11 bases in between. The germline gives CDR1 MNHNY, CDR2 SVGAGI (reference sequence). The CDR3 extends over 14 amino acids. The CDR3 DNA sequence: TGTGCCAGCAGTTACGAGGTGGGTGGCACTGAAGCTTTCTTT. Its protein product is CASSYEVGGTEAFF.

The V gene is TRBV4-2, the J gene TRBJ2-7, with 10 bases that match TRBD1. The CDR3 consists of 17 residues. Trimming removed 5 bases from V and 2 bases from J; junction bases left unmatched: 12. Germline assignment: CDR1 LGHNA and CDR2 YNFKEQ. The chain's CDR3 is CASSSLNTGTGAYEQYF. The CDR3 nucleotides read TGTGCCAGCAGCTCACTCAACACCGGGACAGGGGCCTACGAGCAGTACTTC.

This chain uses TRBV6-5 with TRBJ1-2, with TRBD1 identical over 8 bases. The CDR3 consists of 15 residues. CDR1 MNHEY and CDR2 SVGAGI come from the germline V gene. V was clipped by 0 bases and J by 8 bases; unmatched bases: 8. CDR3: CASSYSRTGSGGYTF. The DNA of the CDR3 is TGTGCCAGCAGTTACTCCAGGACAGGGTCTGGCGGCTACACCTTC.

The chain employs TRBV7-8 and TRBJ2-3; D is perhaps TRBD2 (6 bases). The CDR3 is made up of 14 amino acids. The V gene lost 2 bases and the J gene lost 5 bases, with 11 bases spanning the gap. The germline gives CDR1 SGHVS, CDR2 FQNEAQ. CDR3 in DNA: TGTGCCAGCAGCTTACCCTGGGGGGTAGATACGCAGTATTTT. It is translated as CASSLPWGVDTQYF.

The chain carries TRBV18 and TRBJ2-7, with 13 nucleotides matching TRBD2. This CDR3 is 17 amino acids long. CDR1 and CDR2 (germline): KGHSH, LQKENI. V trimming: 3 bases; J trimming: 1 base; junction bases outside the gene matches: 6. CDR3 protein: CASSPGTSGAASYEQYF. CDR3 sequence (DNA): TGTGCCAGCTCACCGGGGACTAGCGGGGCGGCGTCCTACGAGCAGTACTTC.

The chain joins TRBV10-3 to TRBJ1-2, with D possibly being TRBD1 (5 bases). From germline, CDR1 is ENHRY and CDR2 SYGVKD. The CDR3 consists of 11 residues. V was cut by 11 bases and J by 4 bases, with 11 bases left in between. CDR3 amino acids: CAAGGVYGYTF. CDR3 sequence (DNA): TGTGCCGCCGGGGGGGTCTATGGCTACACCTTC.

Turning to this clone: One end of the junction varies from germline; a read error may be responsible. The chain links TRBV5-5 to TRBJ2-3, with D perhaps TRBD1 (5 bases). CDR1 and CDR2 from the germline V gene are SGHKS and YYEKEE (reference sequence). The CDR3 has 11 amino acids. The CDR3 DNA sequence: TGTGCCAGCAGCTTGGGCAGGGAAAAGCTTTTT. This sequence encodes CASSLGREKLF.

The chain has TRBV6-5 and TRBJ1-1, with D uncertain. V was clipped by 2 bases and J by 1 base, with 5 bases between them. Germline loops: CDR1 MNHEY, CDR2 SVGAGI. CDR3 length: 13 amino acids. DNA for the CDR3: TGTGCCAGCAGTTACATAAAGAACACTGAAGCTTTCTTT. Protein: CASSYIKNTEAFF.

The rearrangement links TRBV5-8 to TRBJ1-1; TRBD1 is a possible D gene (5 bases). V was trimmed by 3 bases and J by 6 bases, leaving 9 bases between them. CDR1 and CDR2 from the germline V gene are SGHTS and YDEGEE. This CDR3 comprises 12 residues. This CDR3 is CASSWGGPEAFF. The CDR3 region has the DNA TGTGCCAGCAGCTGGGGGGGTCCTGAAGCTTTCTTT.

The chain links TRBV27 to TRBJ1-2; no firm D call. Trimming took off 2 bases at V and 8 bases at J, with 24 bases between the two ends. The CDR3 is made up of 17 amino acids. Germline V CDR1 and CDR2: MNHEY, SMNVEV (reference sequence). CDR3: CASSLIGGQASSVGYTF. CDR3 coding DNA: TGTGCCAGCAGTTTAATCGGCGGGCAGGCCTCGTCGGTCGGCTACACCTTC.

This clone was seen a single time. The chain recombines TRBV5-6 with TRBJ2-1; a possible D gene is TRBD2 (6 bases). Germline values: CDR1 SGHDT, CDR2 YYEEEE. The CDR3 length is 19 residues. V lost 3 bases and J 0 bases, leaving 22 bases between the germline ends. The CDR3 bases are TGTGCCAGCAGCTCCGGGACTCCCCGAAACGGAATCTCCTACAATGAGCAGTTCTTC. Its translation is CASSSGTPRNGISYNEQFF.

The V and J genes are TRBV2 and TRBJ2-1; 7 bases agree with TRBD1. The V gene's germline CDR1 is SNHLY and CDR2 FYNNEI. Unmatched junction bases numbered 9, after V lost 6 bases and J lost 4 bases. The CDR3 extends over 15 amino acids. This CDR3 is CASSPTGTAYNEQFF. The CDR3 DNA reads TGTGCCAGCAGCCCAACCGGGACAGCTTACAATGAGCAGTTCTTC.

The chain is built from TRBV27 and TRBJ2-5; 7 bases map to TRBD1. V shed 5 bases, J shed 5 bases, and the junction held 11 bases outside the gene matches. The CDR3 loop spans 15 amino acids. CDR1 and CDR2 (germline): MNHEY, SMNVEV (reference sequence). CDR3 sequence (DNA): TGTGCCAGCAGTCCCTGGGACAGCACAAGGGAGACCCAGTACTTC. This codes for CASSPWDSTRETQYF.

The CDR3 sequence: CASSHTGTSGVYEQYF. CDR3 DNA sequence: TGCGCCAGCAGCCACACCGGGACTAGCGGGGTCTACGAGCAGTACTTC. This chain connects TRBV4-1 to TRBJ2-7, with 13 positions matching TRBD2. Per the germline V gene, CDR1 is MGHRA and CDR2 is YSYEKL. V was pared by 3 bases and J by 3 bases, with 5 bases of the junction left unmatched. The CDR3 runs 16 residues.

The V call is TRBV7-9, the J call TRBJ1-2; 9 bases map to TRBD1. The CDR3 is 14 residues long. J was trimmed by 5 bases and V by 6 bases; bases with no gene match: 7. The germline V gene encodes CDR1 SEHNR and CDR2 FQNEAQ (reference sequence). CDR3 nucleotides: TGTGCCAGCAGTATAGGACAGGGGTTTTATGGCTACACCTTC. Translating gives CASSIGQGFYGYTF. Complete variable domain (other parts from reference TRBV7-9 and TRBJ1-2): DTGVSQNPRHKITKRGQNVTFRCDPISEHNRLYWYRQTLGQGPEFLTYFQNEAQLEKSRLLSDRFSAERPKGSFSTLEIQRTEQGDSAMYLCASSIGQGFYGYTFGSGTRLTVV.